Each of the 21 T cell receptor beta chains below was sequenced from the same sample in a study of T-cell memory formation after mild COVID-19. TCRdb re-derived calls from the 5' RACE reads in MiXCR, one entry per CDR3 protein. The table has approximately 300,000 distinct CDR3 sequences, just under 20% seen once. What was sequenced was PBMCs or a T cell subset sorted from them (not recorded which). The receptors come from a man between 18 and 35 years old who had mild COVID-19 (a few samples of this study predate the infection). Cell type and time point are not known.

This clonotype was counted a few times. The rearrangement uses TRBV28 and TRBJ1-2; tentatively, D is TRBD1 (5 bases). Germline V gene lookup returns CDR1 MDHEN and CDR2 SYDVKM. Trimming left V 10 bases short and J 5 bases short, with 17 bases between. The CDR3 runs 13 residues. The CDR3 DNA reads TGTGCCATCTCAGGGCCTCCTTGGTATGGCTACACCTTC. Residues: CAISGPPWYGYTF.

This clonotype has more than one count but fewer than ten. V gene TRBV5-1 combines with J gene TRBJ2-7, with D perhaps TRBD2 (7 bases). V was pared by 0 bases and J by 6 bases, with 13 bases between. Germline lookup yields CDR1 SGHRS and CDR2 YFSETQ. The CDR3 is 14 residues long. The DNA for the CDR3 is TGCGCCAGCAGCTTGGGCGGGGGCGCATCCGAGCAGTACGTC. It translates to CASSLGGGASEQYV.

This clonotype was detected a few times. This chain uses TRBV4-3 with TRBJ2-5; D possibly corresponds to TRBD2 (6 bases). The CDR3 spans 14 residues. The germline V gene has CDR1 LGHNA and CDR2 YSLEER. V shed 0 bases and J shed 11 bases, with 16 bases lying between them. The chain's CDR3 is CASSQEGAGGLQYF. DNA for the CDR3: TGCGCCAGCAGCCAAGAAGGGGCCGGAGGGCTGCAGTACTTC.

This clonotype was counted at least ten times. This chain uses TRBV5-1 with TRBJ2-3, with 8 bases matching TRBD2. With 3 bases clipped from V and 2 bases from J, the junction kept 2 bases outside the gene matches. Germline CDR1 is SGHRS and CDR2 is YFSETQ. The CDR3 consists of 14 residues. The CDR3: CASSSGGPTDTQYF. The CDR3 DNA sequence: TGCGCCAGCAGCTCGGGGGGGCCCACAGATACGCAGTATTTT.

This clonotype was detected only a few times. The CDR3 loop reads CASSLMAGDEQYF. The DNA for the CDR3 is TGTGCCAGCAGCTTAATGGCAGGGGACGAGCAGTACTTC. The V gene is TRBV7-7, the J gene TRBJ2-7, with TRBD1 as a possible D gene (6 bases). The CDR3 extends over 13 amino acids. V lost 2 bases to trimming and J lost 5 bases, with 10 bases between them. Per germline, CDR1 SSHAT and CDR2 FNYEAQ (reference sequence).

This clonotype has more than one count but fewer than ten. The rearrangement joins TRBV10-3 to TRBJ2-5; 7 bases map to TRBD1. This CDR3 spans 15 amino acids. From germline, CDR1 is ENHRY and CDR2 SYGVKD. J gave up 1 base and V 1 base, and 3 bases lay outside the gene matches. The CDR3 DNA is TGTGCCATCAGTGAGTACAGGGGCCTCCAAGAGACCCAGTACTTC. Residues: CAISEYRGLQETQYF.

The V and J genes are TRBV5-1 and TRBJ2-3, with D unclear. The length of the CDR3 is 14 residues. V was pared by 2 bases and J by 3 bases, with 10 bases between. Per the germline V gene, CDR1 is SGHRS and CDR2 is YFSETQ. In DNA form, the CDR3 reads TGCGCCAGCAGCTTCGGGTCTCAGACAGATACGCAGTATTTT. Protein sequence: CASSFGSQTDTQYF.

In its sample, this clonotype was seen a few times. The chain combines TRBV19 with TRBJ2-3, with TRBD2 identical over 8 bases. With V trimmed by 7 bases and J by 1 base, 4 bases remained unmatched. This CDR3 is 14 amino acids long. The germline gives CDR1 LNHDA, CDR2 SQIVND (reference sequence). CDR3 amino acids: CASTPLAGTDTQYF. The CDR3 coding sequence is TGTGCCAGTACCCCACTAGCGGGCACAGATACGCAGTATTTT. Drawing the rest from reference TRBV19 and TRBJ2-3, the complete variable domain is DGGITQSPKYLFRKEGQNVTLSCEQNLNHDAMYWYRQDPGQGLRLIYYSQIVNDFQKGDIAEGYSVSREKKESFPLTVTSAQKNPTAFYLCASTPLAGTDTQYFGPGTRLTVL.

This clonotype was picked up a small number of times. The rearrangement links TRBV28 to TRBJ1-3; D possibly corresponds to TRBD1 (5 bases). Germline loops: CDR1 MDHEN, CDR2 SYDVKM. Trimming removed 7 bases at V and 0 bases at J, with 16 bases between. The CDR3 extends over 16 amino acids. The CDR3 loop is CASTSLGPLSGNTIYF. CDR3 in DNA: TGTGCCAGCACCTCGTTGGGGCCTCTCTCTGGAAACACCATATATTTT.

This clonotype was observed a few times. The V and J genes are TRBV24-1 and TRBJ2-7, with D perhaps matching TRBD2 (6 bases). Deletions cut 9 bases from V and 0 bases from J, with 23 bases between. CDR1 and CDR2 from the germline V gene are KGHDR and SFDVKD. This CDR3 has 17 residues. The CDR3 nucleotides read TGTGCCACCGCTGCGGGACTGGAAAGATCCTCCTCCTACGAGCAGTACTTC. Translation: CATAAGLERSSSYEQYF.

The chain is built from TRBV7-2 and TRBJ1-2; D is undetermined. V was clipped by 3 bases and J by 4 bases, with 15 bases between them. This CDR3 region has 15 residues. Germline loops: CDR1 SGHTA, CDR2 FQGNSA. This CDR3 is CASSFSGRTAYGYTF. The DNA for the CDR3 is TGTGCCAGCAGCTTTAGTGGCCGGACGGCCTATGGCTACACCTTC.

CDR3 bases: TGTGCCAGCAGCTTAACGGCTAATTCACCCCTCCACTTT. It is translated as CASSLTANSPLHF. The J gene is TRBJ1-6, the V gene TRBV7-3; D uncertain. The CDR3 extends over 13 amino acids. Germline V gene sequence: CDR1 SGHTA, CDR2 FQGTGA. Trimming cost V 0 bases and J 6 bases, with 3 bases left between them.

The gene calls are TRBV3-1 and TRBJ1-1; the D is unclear. Trimming left V 5 bases short and J 2 bases short, with 18 bases between. The CDR3 has 16 residues. In germline, CDR1 is LGHDT, CDR2 YNNKEL (reference sequence). CDR3 coding DNA: TGTGCCAGCAGCTTTATGGATGGGAGCCTTAACACTGAAGCTTTCTTT. Its protein is CASSFMDGSLNTEAFF.

V is TRBV7-9 and J is TRBJ2-1; no firm D call. This CDR3 region has 14 residues. The V and J ends lost 5 bases and 8 bases respectively, with 16 bases between them. Germline CDR1 SEHNR, CDR2 FQNEAQ (reference sequence). The CDR3 reads CASSPGLLPDEQFF. The CDR3 DNA sequence: TGTGCCAGCAGCCCGGGCCTCCTCCCGGATGAGCAGTTCTTC.

This clonotype occurred many times. The chain joins TRBV24-1 to TRBJ2-2; no definite D call. V was shortened by 6 bases and J by 4 bases, with 14 bases between the two germline ends. The CDR3 is 15 amino acids. CDR1 is KGHDR, CDR2 SFDVKD, per germline. The CDR3 DNA sequence: TGTGCCACCAGTCCCCGGGCTAGGTCCACCGGGGAGCTGTTTTTT. Translation: CATSPRARSTGELFF.

The chain's CDR3 is CASSRRTGGLETQYF. In DNA, the CDR3 is TGTGCCAGCTCTCGACGAACAGGGGGCTTGGAGACCCAGTACTTC. The chain joins TRBV18 to TRBJ2-5; TRBD1 matches 9 bases. The trim removed 6 bases at V and 5 bases at J, leaving 10 bases unmatched. The length of the CDR3 is 15 residues. Germline CDR1 reads KGHSH; CDR2 reads LQKENI.

This clonotype was picked up a small number of times. CDR3 sequence reads: CASSQGGASTDTQYF. CDR3 sequence (DNA): TGTGCCAGCAGCCAAGGGGGAGCCTCCACAGATACGCAGTATTTT. The chain combines TRBV4-2 with TRBJ2-3; the D gene is possibly TRBD2 (5 bases). Germline V CDR1 and CDR2: LGHNA, YNFKEQ. V lost 1 base and J lost 2, with 10 bases in between. The CDR3 is made up of 15 amino acids.

This clonotype was seen a handful of times. This chain joins TRBV20-1 and TRBJ1-3; TRBD1 is a possible D gene (5 bases). Germline values: CDR1 DFQATT, CDR2 SNEGSKA (reference sequence). The CDR3 loop spans 13 amino acids. Between the trimmed V and J ends, which lost 0 bases and 6 bases, there was a span of 9 bases. CDR3 in DNA: TGCAGTGCTAGAGAGGGCAGGGTAAACACCATATATTTT. It specifies CSAREGRVNTIYF.

This clonotype appeared a few times. This chain uses TRBV7-2 with TRBJ1-5, with a weak D call TRBD1 (5 bases). Germline V lookup: CDR1 SGHTA, CDR2 FQGNSA. The CDR3 sequence is 13 residues long. Trimming removed 5 bases at V and 4 bases at J, with 9 bases between. The CDR3 region is CASSRDRNQPQHF. CDR3 sequence (DNA): TGTGCCAGCAGCCGGGACCGGAATCAGCCCCAGCATTTT.

The V call is TRBV4-2, the J call TRBJ2-2; D is unresolved. CDR1 and CDR2 from the germline V gene are LGHNA and YNFKEQ. This CDR3 spans 12 amino acids. Trimming removed 1 base at V and 9 bases at J, with 6 bases between. As DNA, the CDR3 is TGTGCCAGCAGCCAAGGGCGGCGGGAGCTGTTTTTT. Its protein product is CASSQGRRELFF.

The table lists this clonotype with a few counts. This chain uses TRBV6-2 or TRBV6-3 with TRBJ2-7; no clear D. V was clipped by 7 bases and J by 4 bases, with 8 bases between them. Germline-derived CDR1 and CDR2 are MNHEY and SVGEGT. The CDR3 is 11 residues long. This chain's CDR3 is CASTNRYEQYF. The CDR3 bases are TGTGCCAGCACCAACAGATACGAGCAGTACTTC.